This entry features one T cell receptor beta chain sequence. The target antigen is unknown. Germline assignment: CDR1 MNHNS and CDR2 SASEGT. Germline trimming cut 4 bases from V and 6 bases from J; bases unmatched to any gene: 7. CDR3 size: 15 residues. Both 60 Vbeta primers and 13 Jbeta primers went into the PCR. The method was immunoSEQ multiplex PCR; TCRdb's version includes in-frame clones alone and lacks a portion of them. The sample lists about 180,000 clones; over 70% were seen once. The sample belongs to a study of cytomegalovirus exposure and HLA in healthy donors. Points from the study as a whole: A later analysis showed TCR association rates differing by HLA locus, peaking at DRB1 and lowest at HLA-C. Later analysis revealed greater clonal expansion in HLA-associated TCR beta chains than in equally common others.

The V call is TRBV6-1, the J call TRBJ1-5, with TRBD1 matching over 9 bases. Sequenced sample: PBMCs. The sequence came from a woman aged 30 to 39 in good health and CMV-seronegative. The CDR3 DNA follows: TGTGCCAGCAGTGGACCGGGGACAGGGCTTCAGCCCCAGCATTTT. Protein sequence: CASSGPGTGLQPQHF.